This T cell receptor beta chain was profiled in a study of blood T cells in healthy people across ages. Sample-barcoded 5' priming and a J-beta primer mix drove a second PCR of roughly 6 to 12 cycles. Each single sample gave us at least 2.5 million CDR3-containing paired-end reads. TCRdb re-analysed the 5' RACE reads in MiXCR, keeping a single row per CDR3 protein. The sample shows approximately 800,000 distinct CDR3 sequences, roughly 25% of them seen only once. About this clonotype: Its cognate antigen is unknown.

General study points: A roughly linear age-dependent decrease characterized TCR beta diversity per million T cells.

There are 14 residues in the CDR3. Trimming took 5 bases from V and 3 from J, leaving 13 bases between them. Germline loops: CDR1 SGHRS, CDR2 YFSETQ. Separately, the same data were catalogued under a study of T cells of mothers and their children. That paper notes: In this cohort, donors were three healthy Caucasian mothers plus their six children. The study found slightly higher but non-significant overlap in related versus unrelated mother-child pairs.

V usage is TRBV5-1 and J usage is TRBJ2-3; D may be TRBD2 (5 bases). This TCR was sampled from a boy between 10 and 17 years old in good health. Sequences were obtained from blood. CDR3 region: CASRLEVRTDTQYF. In DNA, the CDR3 is TGCGCCAGCAGACTGGAGGTGAGGACAGATACGCAGTATTTT.